These T cell receptor beta chains were read from a single sample in a study of T cells in Graves' hyperthyroidism and ophthalmopathy. MiXCR, applied by TCRdb to the multiplex PCR reads, yields one record per CDR3 protein. The table lists around 420,000 distinct CDR3 sequences, 15% to 19% of them singletons. The sample was blood. These receptors were obtained from a woman aged 18-29 years with Graves' hyperthyroidism. Both conserved end residues are part of each CDR3. Fields, in order: D gene, V gene, J gene, CDR3 protein. D genes are given only for firm matches.

d_gene: .; v_gene: TRBV27; j_gene: TRBJ1-5; CDR3aa: CASSAGFSPQHF
d_gene: .; v_gene: TRBV6-1; j_gene: TRBJ2-1; CDR3aa: CASSYVPTLANNEQFF
d_gene: TRBD1; v_gene: TRBV27; j_gene: TRBJ1-6; CDR3aa: CASSPTGWSYNSPLHF
d_gene: .; v_gene: TRBV3-1; j_gene: TRBJ2-2; CDR3aa: CASSHGRDTGELFF
d_gene: .; v_gene: TRBV10-3; j_gene: TRBJ1-1; CDR3aa: CAISASTGGNTEAFF
d_gene: TRBD2; v_gene: TRBV24-1; j_gene: TRBJ2-1; CDR3aa: CATSGTSGRINEQFF
d_gene: TRBD1; v_gene: TRBV20-1; j_gene: TRBJ2-4; CDR3aa: CSARDTGAEDIQYF
d_gene: TRBD2; v_gene: TRBV20-1; j_gene: TRBJ2-3; CDR3aa: CSASLAGGGTQYF
d_gene: .; v_gene: TRBV15; j_gene: TRBJ2-2; CDR3aa: CATSSLQGGTGELFF
d_gene: .; v_gene: TRBV19; j_gene: TRBJ1-2; CDR3aa: CASSYSSGYTF
d_gene: TRBD2; v_gene: TRBV18; j_gene: TRBJ2-7; CDR3aa: CASSLGREYEQYF
d_gene: TRBD1; v_gene: TRBV20-1; j_gene: TRBJ1-5; CDR3aa: CSARTGRSNQPQHF
d_gene: .; v_gene: TRBV18; j_gene: TRBJ1-1; CDR3aa: CASSENRVVGAEAFF
d_gene: .; v_gene: TRBV19; j_gene: TRBJ1-3; CDR3aa: CASQTITSGNTIYF
d_gene: .; v_gene: TRBV7-2; j_gene: TRBJ2-2; CDR3aa: CASSWERQLNTGELFF
d_gene: TRBD1; v_gene: TRBV5-5; j_gene: TRBJ2-7; CDR3aa: CASSFSTGQIYEQYF
d_gene: .; v_gene: TRBV6-1; j_gene: TRBJ2-5; CDR3aa: CASSAQGRETQYF
d_gene: TRBD2; v_gene: TRBV2; j_gene: TRBJ2-7; CDR3aa: CASSGLAAVYEQYF
d_gene: .; v_gene: TRBV3-1; j_gene: TRBJ1-2; CDR3aa: CASSRGRGAEGYTF
d_gene: .; v_gene: TRBV28; j_gene: TRBJ2-5; CDR3aa: CASKRPQETQYF
d_gene: .; v_gene: TRBV2; j_gene: TRBJ1-2; CDR3aa: CASNLQPRDGYTF
d_gene: TRBD1; v_gene: TRBV2; j_gene: TRBJ1-2; CDR3aa: CASSTNRGRGYGYTF
d_gene: .; v_gene: TRBV5-1; j_gene: TRBJ2-3; CDR3aa: CASSPSGRLSTDTQYF
d_gene: TRBD2; v_gene: TRBV11-2; j_gene: TRBJ2-5; CDR3aa: CASSLGTSRAETQYF
d_gene: TRBD1; v_gene: TRBV7-3; j_gene: TRBJ1-1; CDR3aa: CASSWTGGWGSAFF
d_gene: .; v_gene: TRBV9; j_gene: TRBJ1-2; CDR3aa: CASSVGREGFGYGYTF